Here is one TCR beta chain with its context. Authors' data handling: Amplification of reference gene primers was used by the study to estimate nucleated cell counts. Sequencing was performed with immunoSEQ multiplex PCR; in TCRdb, only in-frame clones are kept and a portion is missing. V, J and clone size were drawn from that table, and D and trimming were deduced from the DNA. The data contain about 140,000 clones, 79% of them singletons. The CDR3 totals 14 residues. Germline-derived CDR1 and CDR2 are LNHDA and SQIVND (reference sequence). V lost 7 bases, J lost 8 bases, and 8 bases stayed unmatched. This entry is derived from a study of blood T cell repertoires in COVID-19. About the research overall: Nucleic acid was either cDNA or gDNA, and it came from T cells, B-cell-depleted T cells, or PBMCs.

This TCR derives from a man in his sixties with acute or convalescent COVID-19. The rearrangement links TRBV19 to TRBJ2-3, with 11 positions matching TRBD2. The sample consisted of peripheral blood. The DNA for the CDR3 is TGTGCCAGTACCACTAGCGGGGGCTCCGCTACGCAGTATTTT. It codes for CASTTSGGSATQYF.